This T cell receptor (beta chain) was recorded in a study of blood T cell repertoires in COVID-19. This clone was seen just once. Participants were aged about 18 to 90 years, lived in about 26 US areas, and enrolled virtually. CDR1 is SNHLY, CDR2 FYNNEI, per germline. The germline V and J ends were trimmed by 6 bases and 3 bases, with 12 bases remaining between them. The CDR3 is made up of 15 amino acids. Clones were sequenced by immunoSEQ multiplex PCR, and TCRdb holds only the in-frame ones, with some missing. Of approximately 200,000 clones listed, about 91% are singletons. The chain recombines TRBV2 with TRBJ1-6; perhaps TRBD1 as D (6 bases). Material: PBMCs or T cells enriched from blood (not recorded which). The TCR sequence derives from a young man with acute COVID-19. The CDR3 region has the DNA TGTGCCAGCAGAGACAAACAGGGCTATAATTCACCCCTCCACTTT. Translating it yields CASRDKQGYNSPLHF.